Each of the 23 T cell receptor beta chains below was sequenced from the same sample in a study of T cell responses to AZD1222 COVID-19 vaccine. Assay: immunoSEQ multiplex PCR; the TCRdb copy retains only in-frame clones and omits some. The sample carries roughly 97,000 clones, 75% to 90% recorded once. The sample here was peripheral blood, taken on day 0 of AZD1222 vaccination. The source of these receptors is an adult in good health.

CDR3 loop: CSASHEQFF. In DNA, the CDR3 is TGCAGTGCTAGTCATGAGCAGTTCTTC. The chain joins TRBV20-1 to TRBJ2-1; D ambiguous. Trimming removed 3 bases from V and 8 bases from J, with 2 bases in between. Germline CDR1 is DFQATT and CDR2 is SNEGSKA (reference sequence). The CDR3 totals 9 residues.

The CDR3 DNA is TGTGCCAGCACCCACCGGACAGGTAACGGCTACACCTTC. Protein sequence: CASTHRTGNGYTF. V usage is TRBV2 and J usage is TRBJ1-2, with 7 bases identical to TRBD1. This CDR3 has 13 amino acids. Germline CDR1 SNHLY, CDR2 FYNNEI. Losses at the gene ends were 7 bases for V and 8 bases for J; bases not matched to a gene: 10. Together with reference TRBV2 and TRBJ1-2, the CDR3 gives the full variable domain: EPEVTQTPSHQVTQMGQEVILRCVPISNHLYFYWYRQILGQKVEFLVSFYNNEISEKSEIFDDQFSVERPDGSNFTLKIRSTKLEDSAMYFCASTHRTGNGYTFGSGTRLTVV.

The rearrangement uses TRBV27 and TRBJ1-1, with D possibly being TRBD1 (5 bases). Per germline, CDR1 MNHEY and CDR2 SMNVEV (reference sequence). Trimming pared 3 bases from V and 5 bases from J, leaving 10 bases between. This CDR3 has 13 residues. CDR3 DNA: TGTGCCAGCAGTTTGGGGGGTGGAACTGAAGCTTTCTTT. This encodes CASSLGGGTEAFF.

The genes are TRBV28 and TRBJ1-6; TRBD1 matches at 8 bases. The CDR3 contains 16 residues. Per the germline V gene, CDR1 is MDHEN and CDR2 is SYDVKM. Losses at the gene ends were 6 bases for V and 10 bases for J; bases not matched to a gene: 14. CDR3 region: CASSSHSQGGKSPLHF. CDR3 bases: TGTGCCAGCAGCTCCCACTCACAGGGGGGAAAATCACCCCTCCACTTT.

The J gene is TRBJ2-7, the V gene TRBV6-5, with 7 bases aligning to TRBD2. The CDR3 runs 13 residues. The germline V gene has CDR1 MNHEY and CDR2 SVGAGI. J was trimmed by 0 bases and V by 8 bases; bases with no gene match: 4. The CDR3 spells CASYRTSSYEQYF. The DNA for the CDR3 is TGTGCCAGCTACAGGACTAGCTCCTACGAGCAGTACTTC.

V and J are TRBV7-8 and TRBJ1-1, with unresolved D. V was shortened by 2 bases and J by 1 base, with 14 bases between the two germline ends. Germline-derived CDR1 and CDR2 are SGHVS and FQNEAQ. The CDR3 contains 16 residues. As DNA, the CDR3 is TGTGCCAGCAGCTTACGTGGTGGTGCGGGGAACACTGAAGCTTTCTTT. Amino acids: CASSLRGGAGNTEAFF.

This clone has just one count. The rearrangement joins TRBV12-3 or TRBV12-4 to TRBJ2-5, with no clear D. Trimming took 6 bases from V and 1 from J, leaving 6 bases between them. CDR3 length: 12 residues. The CDR3 DNA sequence: TGTGCCAGCAGAGGTGGCCAAGAGACCCAGTACTTC. This translates into CASRGGQETQYF.

This sequence joins TRBV27 and TRBJ1-5, with 7 bases identical to TRBD1. Trimming at V came to 2 bases and at J to 9 bases, leaving 16 bases not matched to a gene. The CDR3 totals 17 residues. Germline V lookup: CDR1 MNHEY, CDR2 SMNVEV (reference sequence). The CDR3 region has the DNA TGTGCCAGCAGTTTAATTTCTCAGGGGGTATCAATCAGGCCCCAGCATTTT. Translating it yields CASSLISQGVSIRPQHF.

The chain links TRBV6-2 or TRBV6-3 to TRBJ2-2; 7 bases fit TRBD1. This CDR3 is 15 amino acids long. CDR1 and CDR2 (germline): MNHEY, SVGEGT. Trimming removed 5 bases from V and 0 bases from J; junction bases left unmatched: 3. This CDR3 is CASSRQGANTGELFF. Written as DNA, the CDR3 is TGTGCCAGCAGTCGACAGGGAGCGAACACCGGGGAGCTGTTTTTT.

This clone was found once. The chain carries TRBV28 and TRBJ1-5; no clear D. The CDR3 consists of 16 residues. V lost 7 bases to trimming and J lost 1 base, with 17 bases between them. Germline V CDR1 and CDR2: MDHEN, SYDVKM. The CDR3 region is CASISLNVRSNQPQHF. DNA of the CDR3: TGTGCCAGCATCTCCTTGAACGTTAGGAGCAATCAGCCCCAGCATTTT.

The chain is built from TRBV9 and TRBJ2-2; no firm D call. The V and J ends lost 0 bases and 4 bases respectively, with 7 bases between them. The germline gives CDR1 SGDLS, CDR2 YYNGEE. The CDR3 is made up of 14 amino acids. CDR3 bases: TGTGCCAGCAGCGTAGTGGAGCTCACCGGGGAGCTGTTTTTT. Translated, it gives CASSVVELTGELFF.

V gene TRBV3-1 (or the pseudogene TRBV3-2) combines with J gene TRBJ2-7; TRBD2 might be the D (7 bases). This CDR3 has 17 residues. CDR1 is LGHDT and CDR2 is YNNKEL in the germline V gene (reference sequence). Trimming removed 2 bases from V and 1 base from J, with 18 bases in between. The CDR3 sequence: CASSQPKGEGFSYEQYF. CDR3 nucleotide sequence: TGTGCCAGCAGCCAACCAAAGGGGGAGGGCTTTTCCTACGAGCAGTACTTC.

The CDR3: CASSQAVNLGKEAFF. CDR3 DNA: TGCGCCAGCAGCCAAGCGGTCAACCTGGGGAAGGAAGCTTTCTTT. The V and J genes are TRBV4-3 and TRBJ1-1, with D unresolved. Germline V CDR1 and CDR2: LGHNA, YSLEER. The ends were cut back, 1 base at V and 8 bases at J, with 17 bases in the middle. The length of the CDR3 is 15 residues.

CDR3: CASSPQGGQPQHF. The CDR3 nucleotides read TGTGCCAGCAGCCCGCAGGGTGGACAGCCCCAGCATTTT. The V and J genes are TRBV7-2 and TRBJ1-5, with a possible D match to TRBD1 (5 bases). The CDR3 totals 13 residues. V lost 5 bases, J lost 7 bases, and 12 bases lay in between. Germline values: CDR1 SGHTA, CDR2 FQGNSA.

The chain couples TRBV6-2 or TRBV6-3 to TRBJ2-1; 7 nucleotides align to TRBD2. CDR1 is MNHEY and CDR2 is SVGEGT in the germline V gene. The junction had 10 bases not matched to a gene; V was cut back by 2 bases and J by 15 bases. CDR3 size: 13 residues. CDR3 amino acids: CASSYPLAGEVFF. DNA for the CDR3: TGTGCCAGCAGTTACCCATTGGCGGGAGAAGTGTTCTTC.

The chain carries TRBV10-3 and TRBJ1-2, with D possibly TRBD1 on 5 matching bases. The V gene lost 3 bases and the J gene lost 6 bases, with 17 bases spanning the gap. The CDR3 extends over 15 amino acids. CDR1 and CDR2 (germline): ENHRY, SYGVKD. This CDR3 is CAISEISQGMNGYTF. The CDR3 coding sequence is TGTGCCATCAGTGAAATTTCGCAGGGAATGAATGGCTACACCTTC.

The chain recombines TRBV19 with TRBJ1-1; D gene uncertain. This CDR3 is 15 amino acids long. Germline assignment: CDR1 LNHDA and CDR2 SQIVND (reference sequence). V shed 1 base and J shed 0 bases, with 9 bases lying between them. The CDR3 nucleotides read TGTGCCAGTAGTATAGCCGGATTGATGAACACTGAAGCTTTCTTT. Translating gives CASSIAGLMNTEAFF.

The chain is built from TRBV6-5 and TRBJ1-2; TRBD1 matches at 8 bases. The germline V gene encodes CDR1 MNHEY and CDR2 SVGAGI. V shed 4 bases, J shed 8 bases, and the junction held 9 bases outside the gene matches. The CDR3 sequence is 14 residues long. This CDR3 reads CASSFRQGLGGYTF. In nucleotides, the CDR3 is TGTGCCAGCAGTTTCCGACAGGGGCTGGGGGGCTACACCTTC.

To note about this clone: This may be a read error, as it is one base from a much larger clone. V usage is TRBV27 and J usage is TRBJ2-1, with TRBD2 identical over 10 bases. CDR1 and CDR2 (germline): MNHEY, SMNVEV (reference sequence). This CDR3 has 15 residues. V shed 3 bases and J 4 bases; nucleotides not matched to a gene: 3. The CDR3 reads CASSFRTSGYNEQFF. The CDR3 nucleotides read TGTGCCAGCAGTTTCCGGACTAGCGGTTACAATGAGCAGTTCTTC.

V is TRBV7-2 and J is TRBJ1-2; D is unresolved. CDR1 SGHTA and CDR2 FQGNSA come from the germline V gene. This CDR3 contains 15 residues. V dropped 5 bases and J dropped 7 bases, with 20 bases sitting between them. CDR3 nucleotide sequence: TGTGCCAGCAGCCTGCAAAACTGGGCTTCGGGTGGCTACACCTTC. Its translation is CASSLQNWASGGYTF.

V gene TRBV20-1 combines with J gene TRBJ2-7; D perhaps matches TRBD1 (5 bases). V lost 6 bases, J lost 2 bases, and 8 bases lay in between. Germline CDR1 DFQATT, CDR2 SNEGSKA (reference sequence). The CDR3 is 11 amino acids. As DNA, the CDR3 is TGCAGTGCACAGACAGCCTACGAGCAGTACTTC. Protein product: CSAQTAYEQYF.

This chain uses TRBV7-2 with TRBJ1-1; D remains unclear. This CDR3 has 13 amino acids. The germline CDR1 and CDR2 sequences are SGHTA and FQGNSA. V shed 5 bases and J shed 0 bases, with 7 bases lying between them. This CDR3 is CASSDQMNTEAFF. The DNA for the CDR3 is TGTGCCAGCAGCGATCAAATGAACACTGAAGCTTTCTTT. Using reference TRBV7-2 and TRBJ1-1 for the parts outside the CDR3, the full variable domain is GAGVSQSPSNKVTEKGKDVELRCDPISGHTALYWYRQSLGQGLEFLIYFQGNSAPDKSGLPSDRFSAERTGGSVSTLTIQRTQQEDSAVYLCASSDQMNTEAFFGQGTRLTVV.

This sequence joins TRBV7-3 and TRBJ1-2; D possibly corresponds to TRBD1 (5 bases). Germline CDR1 is SGHTA and CDR2 is FQGTGA. The CDR3 is 15 residues long. V was cut by 1 base and J by 2 bases, with 11 bases left in between. CDR3 loop: CASSLNAGPNYGYTF. In DNA form, the CDR3 reads TGTGCCAGCAGCTTAAACGCAGGGCCCAACTATGGCTACACCTTC.